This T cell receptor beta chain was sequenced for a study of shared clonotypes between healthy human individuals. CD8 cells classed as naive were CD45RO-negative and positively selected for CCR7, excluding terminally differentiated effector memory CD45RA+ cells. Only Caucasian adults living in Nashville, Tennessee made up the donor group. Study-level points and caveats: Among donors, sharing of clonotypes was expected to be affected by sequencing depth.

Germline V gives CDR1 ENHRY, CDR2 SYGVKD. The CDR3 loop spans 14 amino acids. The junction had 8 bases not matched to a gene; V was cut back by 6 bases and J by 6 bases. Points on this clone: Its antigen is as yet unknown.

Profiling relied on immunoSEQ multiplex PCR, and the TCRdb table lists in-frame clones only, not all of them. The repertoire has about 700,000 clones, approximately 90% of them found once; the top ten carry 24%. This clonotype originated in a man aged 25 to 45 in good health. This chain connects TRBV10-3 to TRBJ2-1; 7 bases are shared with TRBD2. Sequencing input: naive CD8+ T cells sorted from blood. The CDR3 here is CAIREPTSSNEQFF. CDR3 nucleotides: TGTGCCATCAGAGAACCGACTAGCAGCAATGAGCAGTTCTTC.